Listed below are T cell receptor beta chains from one sample, sequenced in a study of neurological immune-mediated disorders. TCRdb recomputed calls from the 5' RACE reads with MiXCR, one row per CDR3 protein. The data contain around 64,000 distinct CDR3 sequences, 3.2% of them singletons. Sequencing was performed on PBMCs. These receptors were taken from a woman in her fifties or sixties with multiple sclerosis. The CDR3 runs from the conserved cysteine through the conserved F or W. Each record gives: J gene, D gene, clone size, V gene, CDR3 protein, CDR3 DNA. D genes are given only for firm matches. Clone sizes are shown as once, few, many or a size class.

TRBJ2-1,TRBD2,many,TRBV7-2,CASSLLAGYNEQFF,TGTGCCAGCAGCTTACTAGCGGGCTACAATGAGCAGTTCTTC
TRBJ2-1,NA,many,TRBV5-1,CASSRPGYNEQFF,TGCGCCAGCAGCCGCCCAGGGTACAATGAGCAGTTCTTC
TRBJ2-1,TRBD2,many,TRBV5-1,CASSPGDYRNEQFF,TGCGCCAGCAGCCCGGGGGACTATCGCAATGAGCAGTTCTTC
TRBJ1-5,NA,many,TRBV20-1,CSAREPNQPQHF,TGCAGTGCTAGAGAGCCAAATCAGCCCCAGCATTTT
TRBJ1-2,NA,many,TRBV20-1,CSARNRDYGYTF,TGCAGTGCTAGGAACAGGGACTATGGCTACACCTTC
TRBJ2-5,TRBD1,few,TRBV12-3/TRBV12-4,CASSLWTGDFETQYF,TGTGCCAGCAGCCTTTGGACAGGGGACTTTGAGACCCAGTACTTC
TRBJ2-1,TRBD2,many,TRBV28,CASSPPKGAGGRNEQFF,TGTGCCAGCAGTCCGCCGAAGGGAGCGGGGGGGCGCAATGAGCAGTTCTTC
TRBJ2-5,NA,many,TRBV7-9,CASSLSRETQYF,TGTGCCAGCAGCTTAAGTCGGGAGACCCAGTACTTC
TRBJ2-2,TRBD2,many,TRBV29-1,CSVEREANTGELFF,TGCAGCGTTGAACGGGAGGCAAACACCGGGGAGCTGTTTTTT
TRBJ1-1,NA,many,TRBV20-1,CSARFLREAFF,TGCAGTGCTAGATTTTTAAGGGAAGCTTTCTTT
TRBJ2-4,NA,many,TRBV20-1,CSALEGRAKNIQYF,TGCAGTGCGCTGGAGGGGAGGGCCAAAAACATTCAGTACTTC
TRBJ2-2,TRBD2,many,TRBV27,CASSLSASGGVLGELFF,TGTGCCAGCAGTTTATCTGCGAGCGGGGGCGTTCTGGGGGAGCTGTTTTTT
TRBJ2-5,NA,many,TRBV29-1,CSVVSASGETQYF,TGCAGCGTTGTGTCAGCTTCGGGAGAGACCCAGTACTTC
TRBJ1-2,TRBD1,many,TRBV15,CATSSPDRGPYGYTF,TGTGCCACCAGCAGTCCAGACAGGGGGCCTTATGGCTACACCTTC
TRBJ2-2,NA,many,TRBV27,CASSLNFEVGWTGELFF,TGTGCCAGCAGTTTAAATTTCGAGGTTGGATGGACCGGGGAGCTGTTTTTT
TRBJ2-1,TRBD2,many,TRBV20-1,CSASPSSGGVDEQFF,TGCAGTGCTAGTCCGTCTAGCGGGGGGGTGGATGAGCAGTTCTTC
TRBJ2-1,TRBD2,many,TRBV20-1,CSAVTSGSYNEQFF,TGCAGTGCAGTAACTAGCGGGAGTTACAATGAGCAGTTCTTC
TRBJ2-1,NA,many,TRBV5-1,CASSLALVSDFNEQFF,TGCGCCAGCAGCTTGGCCCTAGTTAGCGATTTCAATGAGCAGTTCTTC
TRBJ2-5,TRBD2,many,TRBV20-1,CSARGSAGGRETQYF,TGCAGTGCTAGAGGTTCCGCGGGGGGGCGAGAGACCCAGTACTTC
TRBJ2-1,TRBD1,many,TRBV5-1,CASSLAGQEVAEQFF,TGCGCCAGCAGCTTGGCCGGACAGGAGGTAGCGGAGCAGTTCTTC
TRBJ2-7,TRBD1,many,TRBV29-1,CSVTDRALGQQYF,TGCAGCGTTACCGACAGGGCCCTAGGACAGCAGTACTTC
TRBJ2-2,NA,many,TRBV5-1,CASSLVVDAENTGELFF,TGCGCCAGCAGCTTGGTGGTGGACGCGGAGAACACCGGGGAGCTGTTTTTT